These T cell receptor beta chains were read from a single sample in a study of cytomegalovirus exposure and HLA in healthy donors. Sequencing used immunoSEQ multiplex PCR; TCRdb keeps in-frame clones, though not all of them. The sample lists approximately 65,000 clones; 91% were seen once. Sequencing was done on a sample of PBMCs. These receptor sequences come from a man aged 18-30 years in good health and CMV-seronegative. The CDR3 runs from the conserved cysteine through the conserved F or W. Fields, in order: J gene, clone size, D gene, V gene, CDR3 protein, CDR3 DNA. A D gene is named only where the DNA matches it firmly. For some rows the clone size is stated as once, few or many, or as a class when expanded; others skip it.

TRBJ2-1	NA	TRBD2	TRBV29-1	CSVALAGVGRVNEQFF	TGCAGCGTTGCCCTAGCGGGAGTCGGCCGAGTCAATGAGCAGTTCTTC
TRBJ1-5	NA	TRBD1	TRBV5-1	CASSPTPGGQQPQHF	TGCGCCAGCAGCCCAACGCCAGGGGGCCAACAGCCCCAGCATTTT
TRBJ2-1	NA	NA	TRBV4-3	CASSQERYLGTNNEQFF	TGCGCCAGCAGCCAAGAGCGCTATTTGGGGACAAACAATGAGCAGTTCTTC
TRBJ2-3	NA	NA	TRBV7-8	CASSLRIGRTDTQYF	TGTGCCAGCAGCTTGAGGATCGGTCGCACAGATACGCAGTATTTT
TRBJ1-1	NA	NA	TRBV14	CASSQNAGGATEAFF	TGTGCCAGCAGCCAAAACGCCGGGGGGGCCACTGAAGCTTTCTTT
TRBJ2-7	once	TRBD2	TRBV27	CASSLSRLAASYEQYF	TGTGCCAGCAGTTTATCGAGACTAGCGGCCTCCTACGAGCAGTACTTC
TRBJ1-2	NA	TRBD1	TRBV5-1	CASSPTGSGGYTF	TGCGCCAGCAGCCCGACAGGGAGCGGAGGCTACACCTTC
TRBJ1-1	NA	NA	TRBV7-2	CASSLQGPLMNTEAFF	TGTGCCAGCAGCTTGCAGGGGCCGTTAATGAACACTGAAGCTTTCTTT
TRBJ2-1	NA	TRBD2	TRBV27	CASSRGLANPDEQFF	TGTGCCAGCAGTCGGGGACTAGCAAATCCCGATGAGCAGTTCTTC
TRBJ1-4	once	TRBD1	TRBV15	CATSRRGRGEEKLFF	TGTGCCACCAGCAGGAGGGGCAGGGGGGAGGAAAAACTGTTTTTT
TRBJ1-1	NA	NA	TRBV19	CASSIRGLGTEAFF	TGTGCCAGTAGTATAAGGGGCTTGGGAACTGAAGCTTTCTTT
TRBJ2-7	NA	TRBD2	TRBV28	CASSFLAGGEEQYF	TGTGCCAGCAGTTTTCTAGCGGGAGGGGAAGAGCAGTACTTC
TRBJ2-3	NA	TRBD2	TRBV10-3	CAISERLAGEGRTDTQYF	TGTGCCATCAGTGAGCGTCTAGCGGGGGAGGGTAGGACAGATACGCAGTATTTT
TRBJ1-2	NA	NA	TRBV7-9	CASSKYRDQWAYGYTF	TGTGCCAGCAGCAAATACAGGGATCAGTGGGCCTATGGCTACACCTTC
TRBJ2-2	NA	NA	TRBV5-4	CASSLEAVSGELFF	TGTGCCAGCAGCTTGGAGGCGGTTTCCGGGGAGCTGTTTTTT
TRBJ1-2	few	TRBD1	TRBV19	CASSYPGQANYGYTF	TGTGCCAGTAGTTATCCGGGACAGGCTAACTATGGCTACACCTTC
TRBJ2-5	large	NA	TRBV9	CASSVWDNQETQYF	TGTGCCAGCAGCGTTTGGGACAACCAAGAGACCCAGTACTTC
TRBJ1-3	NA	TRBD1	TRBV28	CASSRTGGSGNTIYF	TGTGCCAGCAGTCGAACAGGGGGCTCTGGAAACACCATATATTTT
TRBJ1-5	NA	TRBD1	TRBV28	CASSSQGGNQPQHF	TGTGCCAGCAGCTCTCAGGGGGGCAATCAGCCCCAGCATTTT
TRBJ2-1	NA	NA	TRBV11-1	CASSLSSYNEQFF	TGTGCCAGCAGCCTGAGCTCCTACAATGAGCAGTTCTTC
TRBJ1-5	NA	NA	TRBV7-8	CASSELSAGNQPQHF	TGTGCCAGCAGCGAACTATCCGCCGGCAATCAGCCCCAGCATTTT
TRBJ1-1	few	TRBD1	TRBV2	CASRTGVNTEAFF	TGTGCCAGCAGGACAGGGGTGAACACTGAAGCTTTCTTT